One sample yielded the 25 T cell receptor beta chains listed below, sequenced in a study of T cell repertoires in aging, cancer and after chemotherapy (dated by TCRdb to the late 2010s). Sequencing took place on an Illumina MiSeq. Rearranged TRB sequences spanning V, D and J segments were amplified by multiplex touch-down PCR using a mixed TRB-A/B primer pool. TCRdb reprocessed the public reads (quality trimming at Q25 with fastp, clone calling with MiXCR) and kept in-frame beta chains. A single entry per CDR3 protein holds the most common genes and DNA from its merged rows. The sample table contains several thousand distinct CDR3 sequences; only one count was recorded for around 50% of them. The ten most abundant clones make up 3.5% to 4% of the sample. Genomic DNA extracted from peripheral blood, rather than sorted cells or RNA, was used as the source for amplification of TCR beta rearrangements.

The specimen sequenced was blood. These receptors all stem from a human donor with a solid tumor.

This chain joins TRBV19 and TRBJ1-2; D might be TRBD1 (5 bases). The CDR3 contains 14 residues. V was cut by 9 bases and J by 6 bases, with 20 bases left in between. Germline CDR1 reads LNHDA; CDR2 reads SQIVND (reference sequence). The CDR3 spells CASSYPTGGNGYTF. CDR3 DNA sequence: TGTGCCAGCAGCTATCCTACGGGGGGTAATGGCTACACCTTC.

V and J are TRBV6-5 and TRBJ2-6, with 9 bases fitting TRBD1. Germline CDR1 and CDR2: MNHEY and SVGAGI. With 6 bases clipped from V and 3 bases from J, the junction kept 9 bases outside the gene matches. The CDR3 runs 17 residues. The CDR3 DNA is TGTGCCAGCAGCCCCCTGGGACAGGGTGATGGGGCCAACGTCCTGACTTTC. Its protein product is CASSPLGQGDGANVLTF.

This clonotype appeared a few times. The V gene is TRBV20-1, the J gene TRBJ1-5; TRBD1 agrees at 9 bases. The CDR3 is 14 amino acids. J lost 6 bases, V lost 5 bases, and 8 bases had no gene match. Per germline, CDR1 DFQATT and CDR2 SNEGSKA (reference sequence). CDR3 nucleotides: TGCAGTGCTGTAGGGGGGACAGGGATTCAGCCCCAGCATTTT. Translated, it gives CSAVGGTGIQPQHF.

The DNA for the CDR3 is TGCAGTGCTAGAGATGAGGGGACAGGGGAAGGCTACACCTTC. Protein sequence: CSARDEGTGEGYTF. The chain combines TRBV20-1 with TRBJ1-2, with 10 bases aligning to TRBD1. The CDR3 spans 14 residues. CDR1 is DFQATT and CDR2 is SNEGSKA in the germline V gene (reference sequence). V lost 0 bases and J lost 8; bases outside the gene matches: 6.

The V and J genes are TRBV20-1 and TRBJ2-7; possible D gene TRBD2, 5 bases. V was cut by 6 bases and J by 4 bases, with 13 bases left in between. This CDR3 is built from 12 residues. Germline-derived CDR1 and CDR2 are DFQATT and SNEGSKA (reference sequence). The CDR3 region is CSANPRGYEQYF. In nucleotides, the CDR3 is TGCAGTGCCAATCCCCGAGGGTACGAGCAGTACTTC.

V is TRBV11-1 and J is TRBJ2-7, with TRBD2 matching 7 bases. Judging by the DNA end, TRBJ2-5 fits better; the J call may be wrong. The CDR3 contains 13 residues. From germline, CDR1 is SGHAT and CDR2 FQDESV (reference sequence). DNA for the CDR3: TGTGCCAGCAGCTGGGCGGGAGAAGAGACCCAGTACTTC. The encoded protein is CASSWAGEETQYF.

The sample holds one count of this clonotype. This rearrangement joins TRBV7-6 to TRBJ2-5; TRBD1 or TRBD2 may be the D gene (6 bases each). V lost 2 bases and J 4 bases, leaving 17 bases between the germline ends. The CDR3 has 16 residues. Germline CDR1 is SGHVS and CDR2 is FNYEAQ. The CDR3 nucleotides read TGTGCCAGCAGCTTAAGGTCAAGGGGGGAAGCAGAGACCCAGTACTTC. It translates to CASSLRSRGEAETQYF. Together with reference TRBV7-6 and TRBJ2-5, the CDR3 gives the full variable domain: GAGVSQSPRYKVTKRGQDVALRCDPISGHVSLYWYRQALGQGPEFLTYFNYEAQQDKSGLPNDRFSAERPEGSISTLTIQRTEQRDSAMYRCASSLRSRGEAETQYFGPGTRLLVL.

The chain employs TRBV6-5 and TRBJ1-2, with D perhaps TRBD1 (5 bases). Trimming shortened V by 7 bases and J by 4 bases, and 10 bases separated the two germline ends. This CDR3 region has 12 residues. In germline, CDR1 is MNHEY, CDR2 SVGAGI. CDR3 nucleotides: TGTGCCAGCATGGGTGACAGCTATGGCTACACCTTC. Amino acid sequence: CASMGDSYGYTF.

Here the CDR3 reads CASGGLAGAYNEQFF. In DNA form, the CDR3 reads TGTGCCAGCGGCGGACTAGCGGGTGCCTACAATGAGCAGTTCTTC. The chain couples TRBV9 to TRBJ2-1; 11 positions agree with TRBD2. The CDR3 is 15 amino acids. Germline V gene lookup returns CDR1 SGDLS and CDR2 YYNGEE. V was clipped by 7 bases and J by 2 bases; unmatched bases: 5.

This clonotype has just a few counts. The chain has TRBV30 and TRBJ2-7; no clear D gene. The germline V and J ends were trimmed by 3 bases and 4 bases, with 7 bases remaining between them. Germline V gene sequence: CDR1 GTSNPN, CDR2 SVGIG (reference sequence). The CDR3 contains 11 residues. The CDR3 protein is CAWRKEYEQYF. CDR3 sequence (DNA): TGTGCCTGGAGAAAGGAGTACGAGCAGTACTTC.

The chain combines TRBV20-1 with TRBJ1-1; a possible D gene is TRBD1 (5 bases). Germline V CDR1 and CDR2: DFQATT, SNEGSKA (reference sequence). This CDR3 contains 16 residues. With 6 bases removed from V and 0 bases from J, the gap between germline ends came to 20 bases. The CDR3 sequence is CSAGGGQWGLNTEAFF. The CDR3 DNA follows: TGCAGTGCCGGAGGAGGACAATGGGGCCTGAACACTGAAGCTTTCTTT.

This clonotype was counted between two and nine times. The chain combines TRBV5-4 with TRBJ1-1; D is unclear. CDR1 SGHNT and CDR2 YYREEE come from the germline V gene (reference sequence). This CDR3 region has 15 residues. The V end lost 2 bases, the J end lost 0 bases, and 11 bases lay between the germline ends. The CDR3, as DNA: TGTGCCAGCAGCTTTCTTACTGGGGTGAACACTGAAGCTTTCTTT. Its translation: CASSFLTGVNTEAFF.

This clonotype was found a few times. The V call is TRBV15, the J call TRBJ2-2, with 10 bases lining up with TRBD2. The V segment lost 7 bases and the J segment 5 bases; nucleotides outside the gene matches: 4. Germline V gene data show CDR1 as LNHNV and CDR2 as YYDKDF (reference sequence). This CDR3 is 14 amino acids long. The CDR3 bases are TGTGCCACCACTAGCGGGAGTGCTACCGGGGAGCTGTTTTTT. Protein sequence: CATTSGSATGELFF.

The chain links TRBV6-2 or TRBV6-3 to TRBJ2-2, with D perhaps TRBD1 (7 bases). The germline CDR1 and CDR2 sequences are MNHEY and SVGEGT. The CDR3 is made up of 14 amino acids. The V and J ends lost 11 bases and 5 bases respectively, with 18 bases between them. The CDR3, as DNA: TGTGCCGGAGGGGGCCCCCCCGGGACCGGGGAGCTGTTTTTT. It encodes CAGGGPPGTGELFF.

The rearrangement links TRBV24-1 to TRBJ1-4; 7 bases match TRBD1. The germline CDR1 and CDR2 sequences are KGHDR and SFDVKD. This CDR3 has 17 residues. V gave up 4 bases and J gave up 4 bases; unmatched junction bases: 11. The CDR3 bases are TGTGCCACCAGTGACCCAAAACAGGGGTATCATAATGAAAAACTGTTTTTT. This translates into CATSDPKQGYHNEKLFF.

Here the CDR3 DNA reads TGTGCCTGGGTAGGGTGGGATAACTATGGCTACACCTTC. Amino acid sequence: CAWVGWDNYGYTF. V and J are TRBV30 and TRBJ1-2; D gene ambiguous. In germline, CDR1 is GTSNPN, CDR2 SVGIG (reference sequence). Trimming left V 5 bases short and J 1 base short, with 11 bases between. The CDR3 is made up of 13 amino acids.

This clonotype was observed a few times. V and J are TRBV28 and TRBJ1-2, with a tentative D call TRBD1 (6 bases). The germline V gene has CDR1 MDHEN and CDR2 SYDVKM. V lost 5 bases to trimming and J lost 4 bases, with 11 bases between them. There are 13 residues in the CDR3. This chain's CDR3 is CASSIGTTYGYTF. As DNA, the CDR3 is TGTGCCAGCAGTATCGGGACAACCTATGGCTACACCTTC.

This chain joins TRBV6-5 and TRBJ2-7, with TRBD1 matching 7 bases. V was clipped by 10 bases and J by 1 base; unmatched bases: 19. This CDR3 spans 17 amino acids. CDR1 is MNHEY, CDR2 SVGAGI, per germline. The CDR3 spells CATWTGQSSLGSYEQYF. The CDR3 bases are TGTGCCACTTGGACAGGTCAATCGTCGTTGGGGTCCTACGAGCAGTACTTC.

This sequence joins TRBV19 and TRBJ2-7; possible D gene TRBD1, 7 bases. Deletions cut 5 bases from V and 3 bases from J, with 20 bases between. The CDR3 covers 16 residues. The germline V gene encodes CDR1 LNHDA and CDR2 SQIVND (reference sequence). This CDR3 reads CASSPSGQGGIYEQYF. In DNA form, the CDR3 reads TGTGCCAGTAGTCCCTCCGGGCAGGGGGGAATCTACGAGCAGTACTTC.

This clonotype is a singleton in its sample. The CDR3 spells CSASPTSVYEQYF. CDR3 DNA: TGCAGTGCTAGTCCCACTAGCGTATACGAGCAGTACTTC. The chain combines TRBV20-1 with TRBJ2-7; 7 nucleotides align to TRBD2. Germline loops: CDR1 DFQATT, CDR2 SNEGSKA (reference sequence). There are 13 residues in the CDR3. V lost 3 bases, J lost 4 bases, and 6 bases stayed unmatched.

V usage is TRBV20-1 and J usage is TRBJ1-1; D call uncertain. The CDR3 covers 12 residues. Trimming took 2 bases from V and 5 from J, leaving 9 bases between them. The germline V gene encodes CDR1 DFQATT and CDR2 SNEGSKA (reference sequence). DNA of the CDR3: TGCAGTGCTAGAATGCCGGATACTGAAGCTTTCTTT. This encodes CSARMPDTEAFF.

The CDR3 reads CASSPPTGMNTEAFF. The CDR3 DNA reads TGTGCCAGCTCACCACCGACAGGCATGAACACTGAAGCTTTCTTT. V is TRBV18 and J is TRBJ1-1, with D possibly matching TRBD1 (6 bases). Germline loops: CDR1 KGHSH, CDR2 LQKENI. CDR3 length: 15 residues. Trimming took 0 bases from V and 0 from J, leaving 8 bases between them.

V is TRBV18 and J is TRBJ1-2; 7 positions match TRBD1. Germline CDR1 is KGHSH and CDR2 is LQKENI. The V segment lost 4 bases and the J segment 2 bases; nucleotides outside the gene matches: 4. This CDR3 is built from 14 residues. CDR3 amino acids: CASSLGQQNYGYTF. The CDR3, as DNA: TGTGCCAGCTCACTGGGACAGCAGAACTATGGCTACACCTTC.

The chain employs TRBV28 and TRBJ1-2; D gene ambiguous. V lost 3 bases to trimming and J lost 8 bases, with 13 bases between them. Per the germline V gene, CDR1 is MDHEN and CDR2 is SYDVKM. The length of the CDR3 is 13 residues. DNA for the CDR3: TGTGCCAGCAGTTTCGCGGGGATGAGGGGCTACACCTTC. Translation: CASSFAGMRGYTF.

This chain links TRBV29-1 with TRBJ2-5; D possibly uses TRBD1 or TRBD2 (5 bases each). The CDR3 runs 13 residues. Trimming cost V 4 bases and J 5 bases, with 14 bases left between them. Germline CDR1 SQVTM, CDR2 ANQGSEA. DNA for the CDR3: TGCAGCGTTGGCCAGGGAGAGTTGGAGACCCAGTACTTC. It is translated as CSVGQGELETQYF.